A selection of T cell receptor beta chains follows, all from one sample in a study of control samples from healthy donors and cancer patients. The protocol was immunoSEQ multiplex PCR, while the TCRdb copy is restricted to in-frame clones and leaves out a portion. This sample has around 100,000 clones, with roughly 84% found just once. The sequenced material came from blood. These receptors came from a woman aged 50 to 60 in good health. Both conserved end residues are part of each CDR3. D genes are given only for firm matches. A row's size may be missing; if present it is once, few, many or a size class.

size	D	V	J	DNA	CDR3
NA	TRBD1	TRBV7-3	TRBJ2-2	TGTGCCAGCAGCTTAAGATGGGACAGGGTCACCGGGGAGCTGTTTTTT	CASSLRWDRVTGELFF
NA	NA	TRBV19	TRBJ1-5	TGTGCCAGTAAGTTCGGGGGCGGGGATAGCAATCAGCCCCAGCATTTT	CASKFGGGDSNQPQHF
few	NA	TRBV6-2/TRBV6-3	TRBJ1-5	TGTGCCAGCAGTTATCTCCAGTTAAGGCAGCCCCAGCATTTT	CASSYLQLRQPQHF
NA	NA	TRBV2	TRBJ1-6	TGTGCCAGCAGTGAAGGCACCTACTTTAATTCACCCCTCCACTTT	CASSEGTYFNSPLHF
NA	NA	TRBV10-2	TRBJ2-3	TGCGCCAGCTCGGTCTACCCTCCCTCGGATACGCAGTATTTT	CASSVYPPSDTQYF
NA	TRBD2	TRBV7-3	TRBJ2-5	TGTGCCAGCAGCATAGCGGGGGGGCTTGGAGAGACCCAGTACTTC	CASSIAGGLGETQYF
NA	NA	TRBV11-2	TRBJ2-1	TGTGCCAGCAGGTTCTTGGCTACCGGAAATGAGCAGTTCTTC	CASRFLATGNEQFF
once	TRBD2	TRBV4-3	TRBJ2-3	TGCGCCAGCAGCCAAGAGGCGCTAGCGGGAGTCTCAGATACGCAGTATTTT	CASSQEALAGVSDTQYF
NA	TRBD1	TRBV4-1	TRBJ1-2	TGCGCCAGCAGCCAAGGTTTGTTTAGCGGGACAGGGAGCTATGGCTACACCTTC	CASSQGLFSGTGSYGYTF
NA	TRBD1	TRBV29-1	TRBJ1-1	TGCAGCGTCCGGACAGGCCTAGTTTCGGCTTTCTTT	CSVRTGLVSAFF
NA	NA	TRBV5-4	TRBJ1-4	TGTGCCAGCAGCAAAGGCCTGAATACTAATGAAAAACTGTTTTTT	CASSKGLNTNEKLFF
NA	TRBD1	TRBV5-1	TRBJ1-3	TGCGCCAGCAGCTTGGTGGCAGGGGGAACTGGAAACACCATATATTTT	CASSLVAGGTGNTIYF
NA	TRBD2	TRBV11-3	TRBJ2-1	TGTGCCAGCAGCGTTACTAGCGGGGCGTACAATGAGCAGTTCTTC	CASSVTSGAYNEQFF
NA	NA	TRBV18	TRBJ1-1	TGTGCCAGCTCACTGACGACAGGGAACACTGAAGCTTTCTTT	CASSLTTGNTEAFF
few	NA	TRBV6-5	TRBJ2-1	TGTGCCAGCAGTTACTCGACCTCCGAGCAGTTCTTC	CASSYSTSEQFF
NA	NA	TRBV19	TRBJ2-3	TGTGCCAGTAGTCGAATGGAAGCCCCAAGGCAGTATTTT	CASSRMEAPRQYF
NA	NA	TRBV7-9	TRBJ1-3	TGTGCCAGCAGCCGTCCTCAGGGGTATCTGGGAAACACCATATATTTT	CASSRPQGYLGNTIYF
few	NA	TRBV12-3/TRBV12-4	TRBJ1-4	TGTGCCAGCAGTTTGGTTGAAAAACTGTTTTTT	CASSLVEKLFF
NA	NA	TRBV7-3	TRBJ1-3	TGTGCCAGCAGCACCGGTGGAGGAAACACCATATATTTT	CASSTGGGNTIYF
NA	NA	TRBV6-4	TRBJ2-3	TGTGCCAGCAGTGAGCAGGAAGCAGATACGCAGTATTTT	CASSEQEADTQYF
NA	TRBD1	TRBV3-1/TRBV3-2	TRBJ1-5	TGTGCCAGCAGCCAATTTTCAGGGGGCACTCAGCCCCAGCATTTT	CASSQFSGGTQPQHF
NA	NA	TRBV15	TRBJ2-3	TGTGCCACCAGCAGAGCGAGGACCGATACGCAGTATTTT	CATSRARTDTQYF
NA	NA	TRBV2	TRBJ2-3	TGTGCCAGCAGGGCAACAGATACGCAGTATTTT	CASRATDTQYF
NA	NA	TRBV19	TRBJ2-1	TGTGCCAGTATAGACGGGAGCCGCTACAATGAGCAGTTCTTC	CASIDGSRYNEQFF
NA	NA	TRBV2	TRBJ2-2	TGTGCCAGCAGTGACCGGGAGCCAAACACCGGGGAGCTGTTTTTT	CASSDREPNTGELFF
NA	NA	TRBV21-1	TRBJ2-4	TGTGCCAGCAGGCCGGGACGTAAGGGTAGGGCCAAAAACATTCAGTACTTC	CASRPGRKGRAKNIQYF
NA	NA	TRBV7-8	TRBJ2-3	TGTGCCAGCAGCCATCTTCGAGGGGCGGGAGATACGCAGTATTTT	CASSHLRGAGDTQYF
NA	NA	TRBV6-5	TRBJ1-5	TGTGCCAGCATTGTAGGACCGATCAATCAGCCCCAGCATTTT	CASIVGPINQPQHF
NA	TRBD1	TRBV19	TRBJ2-1	TGTGCCAGTAGTGCCGACAGGGGGCGATACAATGAGCAGTTCTTC	CASSADRGRYNEQFF
NA	NA	TRBV3-1/TRBV3-2	TRBJ2-1	TGTGCCAGCAGCCGGCGAAGTCGATACAATGAGCAGTTCTTC	CASSRRSRYNEQFF
NA	NA	TRBV24-1	TRBJ2-2	TGTGCCACCAGTGATTGGGAGTTGAGCGGGGAGCTGTTTTTT	CATSDWELSGELFF
NA	NA	TRBV15	TRBJ2-4	TGTGCCACCAGCACCGTGGCCAAAAACATTCAGTACTTC	CATSTVAKNIQYF
once	NA	TRBV19	TRBJ2-1	TGTGCCAGTAACATGAGGGGGGGTCCCTACAATGAGCAGTTCTTC	CASNMRGGPYNEQFF
NA	NA	TRBV5-5	TRBJ2-1	TGTGCCAGCAGCTGGGTTCCCTACAATGAGCAGTTCTTC	CASSWVPYNEQFF
NA	NA	TRBV3-1/TRBV3-2	TRBJ2-3	TGTGCCAGCAGCCACCCCTCGTCTGCCACAGATACGCAGTATTTT	CASSHPSSATDTQYF
NA	NA	TRBV4-3	TRBJ2-2	TGCGCCAGCAGCCATTTTACCGGGGAGCTGTTTTTT	CASSHFTGELFF
once	NA	TRBV6-6	TRBJ1-2	TGTGCCAAAGGGAACAGGGCCGGCGGCTACACCTTC	CAKGNRAGGYTF
NA	NA	TRBV11-2	TRBJ1-5	TGTGCCAGCAGCCCCACCCAAAATCAGCCCCAGCATTTT	CASSPTQNQPQHF
NA	NA	TRBV7-8	TRBJ2-7	TGTGCCAGCAGCCCAACGGACCTTAAAACTTGGCAGTACTTC	CASSPTDLKTWQYF
NA	NA	TRBV30	TRBJ1-4	TGTGCCTGGGGACCTTTGACAAAGGATAATGAAAAACTGTTTTTT	CAWGPLTKDNEKLFF
NA	NA	TRBV7-3	TRBJ2-6	TGTGCCAGCAGCTTAATAGGGGACTCTGGGGCCAACGTCCTGACTTTC	CASSLIGDSGANVLTF
NA	TRBD1	TRBV18	TRBJ1-2	TGTGCCAGCTCTCGACCAGTAGACAGGGGTGCGTATGGCTACACCTTC	CASSRPVDRGAYGYTF
few	NA	TRBV7-9	TRBJ2-2	TGTGCCAGCAGCCCATGGGAGTACACCGGGGAGCTGTTTTTT	CASSPWEYTGELFF
NA	NA	TRBV30	TRBJ1-2	TGTGCCTGGAGAACCCAGGGGAAGTGGGATGGCTACACCTTC	CAWRTQGKWDGYTF
once	TRBD2	TRBV5-1	TRBJ2-5	TGCGCCAGCAGCTTGGTTCCGGGGAGGGAAGAGACCCAGTACTTC	CASSLVPGREETQYF
NA	TRBD1	TRBV7-9	TRBJ1-1	TGTGCCAGCAGCCACCTGGGGGGACAGTTGAACACTGAAGCTTTCTTT	CASSHLGGQLNTEAFF
NA	NA	TRBV30	TRBJ2-7	TGTGCCTGGAATGGGGCAGGGAAAACCTACGAGCAGTACTTC	CAWNGAGKTYEQYF
NA	NA	TRBV10-3	TRBJ2-3	TGTGCCATCTCCAGGGATCTCACAGATACGCAGTATTTT	CAISRDLTDTQYF
NA	NA	TRBV4-1	TRBJ2-1	TGCGCCAGCAGCCAAGCGCTTAGCGGAGGCAATGAGCAGTTCTTC	CASSQALSGGNEQFF
NA	NA	TRBV27	TRBJ1-5	TGTGCCAGCAGTTTATTCCTGGCAGGGAATCAGCCCCAGCATTTT	CASSLFLAGNQPQHF
NA	TRBD1	TRBV5-1	TRBJ2-7	TGCGCCAGCCGCCGACAGGGCACCTACGAGCAGTACTTC	CASRRQGTYEQYF
NA	TRBD1	TRBV2	TRBJ1-2	TGTGCCAGCAGCACAGGGGGCTCAGGGGGCTACACCTTC	CASSTGGSGGYTF
NA	TRBD1	TRBV5-6	TRBJ1-2	TGTGCCAGCATCGACCTACAGGGGGACTATGGCTACACCTTC	CASIDLQGDYGYTF
NA	NA	TRBV30	TRBJ1-1	TGTGCCTGGAGTAGGACAGAGAACACTGAAGCTTTCTTT	CAWSRTENTEAFF